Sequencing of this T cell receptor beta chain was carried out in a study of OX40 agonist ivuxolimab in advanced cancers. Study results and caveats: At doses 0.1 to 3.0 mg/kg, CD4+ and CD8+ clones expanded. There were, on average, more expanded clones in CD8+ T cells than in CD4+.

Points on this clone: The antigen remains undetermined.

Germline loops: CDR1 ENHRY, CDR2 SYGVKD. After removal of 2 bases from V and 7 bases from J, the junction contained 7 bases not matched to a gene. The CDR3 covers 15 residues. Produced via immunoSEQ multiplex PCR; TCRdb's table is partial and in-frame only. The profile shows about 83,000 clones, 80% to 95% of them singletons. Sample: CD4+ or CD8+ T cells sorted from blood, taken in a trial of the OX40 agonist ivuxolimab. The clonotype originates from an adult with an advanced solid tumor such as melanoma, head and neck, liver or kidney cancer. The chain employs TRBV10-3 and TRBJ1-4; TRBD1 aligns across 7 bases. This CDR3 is CAISEDQGGSEKLFF. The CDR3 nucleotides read TGTGCCATCAGTGAGGATCAGGGGGGGAGTGAAAAACTGTTTTTT.